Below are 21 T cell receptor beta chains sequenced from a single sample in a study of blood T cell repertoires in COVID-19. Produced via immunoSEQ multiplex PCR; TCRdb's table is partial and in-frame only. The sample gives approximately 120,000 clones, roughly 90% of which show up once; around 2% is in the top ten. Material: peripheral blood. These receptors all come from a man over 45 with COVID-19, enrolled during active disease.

The CDR3 reads CATSNSGRAYNEQFF. As DNA, the CDR3 is TGTGCCACCAGCAATAGCGGGAGGGCCTACAATGAGCAGTTCTTC. The chain recombines TRBV15 with TRBJ2-1, with 11 nucleotides matching TRBD2. The CDR3 totals 15 residues. Looked up from germline, CDR1 is LNHNV and CDR2 is YYDKDF (reference sequence). V gave up 4 bases and J gave up 2 bases; unmatched junction bases: 1.

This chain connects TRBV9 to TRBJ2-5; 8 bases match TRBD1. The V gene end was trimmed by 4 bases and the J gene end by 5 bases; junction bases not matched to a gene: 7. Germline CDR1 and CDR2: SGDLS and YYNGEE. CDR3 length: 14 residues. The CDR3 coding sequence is TGTGCCAGCAGCACAGGACAGGGATGGGAGACCCAGTACTTC. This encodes CASSTGQGWETQYF. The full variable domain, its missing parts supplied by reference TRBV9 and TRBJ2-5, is DSGVTQTPKHLITATGQRVTLRCSPRSGDLSVYWYQQSLDQGLQFLIQYYNGEERAKGNILERFSAQQFPDLHSELNLSSLELGDSALYFCASSTGQGWETQYFGPGTRLLVL.

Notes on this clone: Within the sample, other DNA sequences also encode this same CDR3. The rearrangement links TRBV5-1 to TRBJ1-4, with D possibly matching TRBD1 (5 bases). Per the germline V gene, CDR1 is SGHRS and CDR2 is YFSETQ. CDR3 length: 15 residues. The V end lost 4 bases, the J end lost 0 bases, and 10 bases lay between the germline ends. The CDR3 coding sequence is TGCGCCAGCAGCGGAACAGGAGCAACTAATGAAAAACTGTTTTTT. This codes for CASSGTGATNEKLFF.

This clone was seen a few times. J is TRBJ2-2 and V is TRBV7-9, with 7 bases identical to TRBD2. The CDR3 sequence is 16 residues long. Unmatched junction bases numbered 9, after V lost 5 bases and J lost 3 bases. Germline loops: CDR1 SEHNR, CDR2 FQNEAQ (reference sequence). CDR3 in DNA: TGTGCCAGCAGCCCCCGCGGGAGTGGGGACACCGGGGAGCTGTTTTTT. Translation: CASSPRGSGDTGELFF.

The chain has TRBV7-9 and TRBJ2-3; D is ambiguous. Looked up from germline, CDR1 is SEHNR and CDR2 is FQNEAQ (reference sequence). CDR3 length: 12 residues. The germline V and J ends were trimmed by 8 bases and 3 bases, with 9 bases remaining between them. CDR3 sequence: CASWQSTDTQYF. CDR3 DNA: TGTGCCAGCTGGCAGTCTACAGATACGCAGTATTTT.

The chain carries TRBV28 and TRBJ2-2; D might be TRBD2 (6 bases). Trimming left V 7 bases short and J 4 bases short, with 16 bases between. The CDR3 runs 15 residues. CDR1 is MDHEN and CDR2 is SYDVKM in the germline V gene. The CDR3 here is CASTPSWGGTGELFF. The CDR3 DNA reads TGTGCCAGCACCCCAAGTTGGGGAGGCACCGGGGAGCTGTTTTTT.

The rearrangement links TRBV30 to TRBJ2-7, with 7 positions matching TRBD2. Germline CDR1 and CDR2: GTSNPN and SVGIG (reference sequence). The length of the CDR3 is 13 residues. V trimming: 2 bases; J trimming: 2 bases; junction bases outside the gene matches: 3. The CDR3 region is CAWSSGLAYEQYV. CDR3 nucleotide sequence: TGTGCCTGGAGTTCCGGACTAGCCTACGAGCAGTACGTC.

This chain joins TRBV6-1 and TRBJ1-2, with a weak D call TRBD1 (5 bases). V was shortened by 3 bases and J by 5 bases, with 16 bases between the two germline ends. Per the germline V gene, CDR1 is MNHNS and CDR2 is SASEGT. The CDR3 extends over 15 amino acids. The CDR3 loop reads CASSDYRIYPYGYTF. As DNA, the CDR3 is TGTGCCAGCAGTGATTACAGGATCTATCCTTATGGCTACACCTTC.

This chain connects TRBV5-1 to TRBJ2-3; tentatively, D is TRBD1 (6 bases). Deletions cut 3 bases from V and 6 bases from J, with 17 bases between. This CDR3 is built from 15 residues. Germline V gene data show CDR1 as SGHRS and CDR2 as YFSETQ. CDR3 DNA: TGCGCCAGCAGCTCACTCGAACAGGGTACCGATACGCAGTATTTT. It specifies CASSSLEQGTDTQYF.

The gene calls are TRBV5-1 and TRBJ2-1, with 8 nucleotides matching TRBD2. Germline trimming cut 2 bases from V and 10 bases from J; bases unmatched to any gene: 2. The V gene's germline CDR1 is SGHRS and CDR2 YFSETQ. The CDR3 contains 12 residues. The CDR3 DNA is TGCGCCAGCAGCTTAGGACTAGCCGAGCAGTTCTTC. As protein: CASSLGLAEQFF.

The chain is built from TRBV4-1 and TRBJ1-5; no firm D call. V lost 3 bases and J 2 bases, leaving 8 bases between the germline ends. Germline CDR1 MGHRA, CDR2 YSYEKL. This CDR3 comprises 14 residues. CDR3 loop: CASSHFAGNQPQHF. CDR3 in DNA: TGCGCCAGCAGCCATTTCGCGGGCAATCAGCCCCAGCATTTT.

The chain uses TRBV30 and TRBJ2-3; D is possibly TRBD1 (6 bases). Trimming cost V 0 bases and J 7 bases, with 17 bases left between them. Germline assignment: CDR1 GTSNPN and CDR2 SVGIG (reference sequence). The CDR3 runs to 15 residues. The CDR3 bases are TGTGCCTGGAGTGTCGCCAGGGGAGTTATAAATACGCAGTATTTT. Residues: CAWSVARGVINTQYF.

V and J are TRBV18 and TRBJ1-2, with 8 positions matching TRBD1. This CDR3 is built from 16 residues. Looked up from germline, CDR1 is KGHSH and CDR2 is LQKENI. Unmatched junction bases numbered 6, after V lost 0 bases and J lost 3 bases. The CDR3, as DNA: TGTGCCAGCTCACCACCCCGACAGGGGCAGGACTATGGCTACACCTTC. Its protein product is CASSPPRQGQDYGYTF.

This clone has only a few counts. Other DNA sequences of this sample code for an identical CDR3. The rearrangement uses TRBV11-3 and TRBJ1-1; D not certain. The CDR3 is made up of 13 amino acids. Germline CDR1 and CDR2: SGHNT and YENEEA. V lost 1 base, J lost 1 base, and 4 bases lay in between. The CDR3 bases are TGTGCCAGCAGCTTAGGACAGAACACTGAAGCTTTCTTT. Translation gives CASSLGQNTEAFF.

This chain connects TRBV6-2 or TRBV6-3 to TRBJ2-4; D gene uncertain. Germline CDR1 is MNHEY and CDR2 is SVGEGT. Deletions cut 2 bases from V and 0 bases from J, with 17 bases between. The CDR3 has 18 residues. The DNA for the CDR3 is TGTGCCAGCAGTTACACCCCTGGAGCGTCCTTAGCCAAAAACATTCAGTACTTC. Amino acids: CASSYTPGASLAKNIQYF.

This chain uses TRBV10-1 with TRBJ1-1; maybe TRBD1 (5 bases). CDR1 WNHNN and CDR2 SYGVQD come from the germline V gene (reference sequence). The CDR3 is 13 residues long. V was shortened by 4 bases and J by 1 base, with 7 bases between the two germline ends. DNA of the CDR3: TGCGCCAGCAGTGTTGACAGGAACACTGAAGCTTTCTTT. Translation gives CASSVDRNTEAFF.

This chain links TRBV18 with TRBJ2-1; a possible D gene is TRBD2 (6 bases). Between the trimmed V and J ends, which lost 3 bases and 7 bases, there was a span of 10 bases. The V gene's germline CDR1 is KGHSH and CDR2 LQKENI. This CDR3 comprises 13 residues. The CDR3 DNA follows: TGTGCCAGCTCACCGCAAGGAGGGAATGAGCAGTTCTTC. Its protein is CASSPQGGNEQFF.

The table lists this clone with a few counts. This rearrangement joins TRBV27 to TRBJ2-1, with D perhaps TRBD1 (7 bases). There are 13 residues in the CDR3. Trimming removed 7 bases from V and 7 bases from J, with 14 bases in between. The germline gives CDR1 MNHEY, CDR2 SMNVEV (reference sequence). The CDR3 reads CASTGRGRNEQFF. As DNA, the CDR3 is TGTGCCAGCACGGGCAGGGGGAGGAATGAGCAGTTCTTC.

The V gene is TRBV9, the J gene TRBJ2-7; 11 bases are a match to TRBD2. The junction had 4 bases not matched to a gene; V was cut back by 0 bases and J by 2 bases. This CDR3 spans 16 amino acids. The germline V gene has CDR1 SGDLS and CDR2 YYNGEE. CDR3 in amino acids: CASSVGPLAGAYEQYF. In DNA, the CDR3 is TGTGCCAGCAGCGTAGGCCCACTAGCGGGGGCCTACGAGCAGTACTTC.

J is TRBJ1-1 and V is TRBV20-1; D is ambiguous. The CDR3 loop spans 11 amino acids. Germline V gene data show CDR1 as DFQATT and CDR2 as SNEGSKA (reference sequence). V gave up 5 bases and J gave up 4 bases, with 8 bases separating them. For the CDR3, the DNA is TGCAGTGCTCTGCCCGGCACTGAAGCTTTCTTT. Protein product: CSALPGTEAFF.

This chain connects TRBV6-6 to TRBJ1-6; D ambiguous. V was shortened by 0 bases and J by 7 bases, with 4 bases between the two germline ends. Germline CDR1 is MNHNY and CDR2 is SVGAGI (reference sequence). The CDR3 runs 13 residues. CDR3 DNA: TGTGCCAGCAGTTACTCACACAATTCACCCCTCCACTTT. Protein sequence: CASSYSHNSPLHF.